This T cell receptor beta chain was sequenced for a study of blood T cell repertoires in COVID-19 (dated by TCRdb to the early 2020s). For the study in its entirety: Collaborator samples came from the United States, Italy and Spain and covered acute and convalescent phases of COVID-19. The material from the prospective study consisted of cDNA or gDNA derived from T cells, B-cell-depleted T cells, or PBMCs. Subjects who had been exposed to COVID-19, were actively infected with it, or had recovered from it provided the deeply sampled blood TCRbeta repertoires that made up the dataset. A freely available public database, intended as a resource for researchers studying the immune response to SARS-CoV-2, is where the repertoires were released. Samples came from the ongoing ImmuneRACE study (first 160 participants) plus 1,254 subjects from 6 global collaborators. The sample metadata nearly always contained a de-identified subject ID, COVID-19 status, age in years and sex. Where HLA class I and class II types were available, the types were taken from metadata supplied by the sample provider, not from assay-based typing.

About this clone: This clone's antigen is unknown. Qualities for individual bases were not recorded, and no much larger clone is one base off.

The full study reports these points: The amount of clinical and demographic metadata varied by source and participant and was provided uncurated.

The collaborating institutions used their own protocols to collect whole blood in K2EDTA tubes. Collaborator samples were shipped for TCRbeta analysis as frozen whole blood, isolated PBMCs, or DNA extracted from either sample type. TCRbeta CDR3 regions were amplified from genomic DNA using the immunoSEQ Assay, a bias-controlled multiplex PCR. Regarding the original processing steps: Within the assay, amplification of reference gene primers was used to estimate how many nucleated cells each sample contained. Sequence reads were collapsed and filtered to measure the absolute abundance of every unique TCRbeta CDR3 rearrangement. For each sample, productive Simpson clonality was calculated as the square root of Simpson's diversity index across productive rearrangements. TCRdb limited this immuneACCESS table to in-frame rearrangements with V and J called. A share of clones is missing; checked studies link under half to unresolved V genes, and the rest is unexplained. V, J and clone size are those of that table, while D and trimming were read from the DNA. Present in this sample are under 150,000 clones, roughly 80% of which were seen just once. The top ten hold around 6.8% of the sample.

From its cysteine to its phenylalanine, the CDR3 spans 13 amino acids. Solely the CDR3 DNA is kept, with 39 bases framed from the first base. V is reduced by 2 bases and J by 6 bases, leaving a spacing of 7 bases between them. Taken from the germline V gene, the CDR1 and CDR2 loops are MNHNS and SASEGT. The rearrangement combines TRBV6-1 with TRBJ1-4, with no reliable assignment of the D segment. The sequencing input was peripheral blood. This TCR was sampled from a human donor in a cohort sampled during active COVID-19. CDR3 sequence: CASSESGYEKLFF. The sequenced DNA: TGTGCCAGCAGTGAATCGGGATATGAAAAACTGTTTTTT.